This T cell receptor (beta chain) was sequenced in a study of T cell responses to AZD1222 COVID-19 vaccine. Comments on this clone: What it recognizes is unknown.

Study-wide results and limits: At 160-218 and 743-854, vaccine-associated CD4 TCRs were dominant, and they spanned spike. It was only a handful of AZD1222 recipients who were seropositive at baseline. Spike-specific TCR breadth and depth grew following two AZD1222 doses. Researchers took repertoire samples only after the peak T cell response had come.

Produced via immunoSEQ multiplex PCR; TCRdb's table is partial and in-frame only. Of 110,000 or so clones listed, roughly 87% are singletons. V was trimmed by 4 bases and J by 4 bases, leaving 19 bases between them. The CDR3 sequence is 16 residues long. CDR1 is SGHTA, CDR2 FQGNSA, per germline. The receptor was isolated from an adult in good health. The material sequenced was peripheral blood, taken on day 0 of AZD1222 vaccination. This chain uses TRBV7-2 with TRBJ2-5; TRBD2 might be the D (5 bases). The CDR3 reads CASSSLGAASRETQYF. The CDR3, as DNA: TGTGCCAGCAGCTCATTGGGAGCGGCGTCGAGAGAGACCCAGTACTTC.